A single sample gave rise to the 29 T cell receptor beta chains below, sequenced in a study of Graves' ophthalmopathy and Graves' hyperthyroidism. Amplification targeted the TCR beta CDR3 regions, with RNA transcripts as the source material. The first round was an RT-PCR with HTBI primers, and the second round was a multiplex PCR. TCRdb redid the calling of the multiplex PCR reads with MiXCR, one entry per CDR3 protein. Of 350,000 to 400,000 distinct CDR3 sequences listed, 18% are singletons. The sample consisted of peripheral blood. These receptors were collected from a woman younger than 35 with Graves' ophthalmopathy.

The genes are TRBV2 and TRBJ2-7; perhaps TRBD1 as D (6 bases). The CDR3 sequence is 15 residues long. The V end was cut by 5 bases, the J end by 2 bases, with 16 bases between. In germline, CDR1 is SNHLY, CDR2 FYNNEI. The chain's CDR3 is CASSNTGPPTYEQYF. CDR3 in DNA: TGTGCCAGCAGTAATACAGGGCCACCTACCTACGAGCAGTACTTC.

This clonotype was detected ten times or more. CDR3 loop: CASRPGQTVTQYF. The CDR3 region has the DNA TGTGCCAGCAGACCTGGACAGACAGTGACCCAGTACTTC. V gene TRBV7-9 combines with J gene TRBJ2-5; D is perhaps TRBD1 (6 bases). The CDR3 has 13 residues. CDR1 is SEHNR and CDR2 is FQNEAQ in the germline V gene (reference sequence). Deletions cut 6 bases from V and 7 bases from J, with 15 bases between.

This clonotype was counted only a few times. The V gene is TRBV3-1, the J gene TRBJ1-1; tentative D call: TRBD1 (6 bases). CDR3 length equals 17 residues. Trimming removed 1 base at V and 5 bases at J, with 20 bases between. Germline V lookup: CDR1 LGHDT, CDR2 YNNKEL (reference sequence). The CDR3 spells CASSQAVSTKRGTEAFF. CDR3 DNA sequence: TGTGCCAGCAGCCAAGCGGTCTCTACTAAGAGGGGGACTGAAGCTTTCTTT.

This clonotype came up many times. The chain recombines TRBV3-1 with TRBJ2-7; 8 bases align to TRBD1. The CDR3 covers 15 residues. Trimming cost V 4 bases and J 4 bases; bases outside gene matches: 9. Germline loops: CDR1 LGHDT, CDR2 YNNKEL (reference sequence). This CDR3 reads CASSPSGQGPYEQYF. In DNA form, the CDR3 reads TGTGCCAGCAGCCCAAGTGGACAGGGCCCATACGAGCAGTACTTC.

V usage is TRBV6-1 and J usage is TRBJ2-5; a possible D gene is TRBD2 (5 bases). V was clipped by 5 bases and J by 2 bases, with 12 bases between them. Germline loops: CDR1 MNHNS, CDR2 SASEGT. The CDR3 is made up of 14 amino acids. The CDR3 nucleotides are TGTGCCAGCAGTAAGATCAGCGGTCAAGAGACCCAGTACTTC. Translated, it gives CASSKISGQETQYF.

This clonotype was counted between two and nine times. The J gene is TRBJ2-5, the V gene TRBV20-1; 9 nucleotides agree with TRBD2. The germline V gene has CDR1 DFQATT and CDR2 SNEGSKA (reference sequence). Losses at the gene ends were 5 bases for V and 2 bases for J; bases not matched to a gene: 6. The CDR3 runs 14 residues. The CDR3 spells CSARGGGGQETQYF. Here the CDR3 DNA reads TGCAGTGCTCGCGGCGGGGGGGGGCAAGAGACCCAGTACTTC.

This clonotype appeared many times. The chain uses TRBV18 and TRBJ1-3; D gene unclear. The CDR3 is 15 residues long. Trimming took off 0 bases at V and 2 bases at J, with 8 bases between the two ends. The germline V gene has CDR1 KGHSH and CDR2 LQKENI. CDR3 in amino acids: CASSPPWDTGNTIYF. CDR3 nucleotides: TGTGCCAGCTCACCACCGTGGGATACTGGAAACACCATATATTTT.

The chain recombines TRBV9 with TRBJ2-5; 12 bases map to TRBD2. V lost 0 bases to trimming and J lost 4 bases; unmatched junction nucleotides: 4. The V gene's germline CDR1 is SGDLS and CDR2 YYNGEE. This CDR3 is 16 amino acids long. DNA for the CDR3: TGTGCCAGCAGCGTAGGGGCTAGCGGGAGGGGAGAGACCCAGTACTTC. Translation: CASSVGASGRGETQYF.

This sequence joins TRBV7-3 and TRBJ1-3; no clear D gene. The V gene lost 3 bases and the J gene lost 0 bases, with 12 bases spanning the gap. The CDR3 consists of 16 residues. Germline assignment: CDR1 SGHTA and CDR2 FQGTGA. Written as DNA, the CDR3 is TGTGCCAGCAGCTTGGGAGGAAGAGTCTCTGGAAACACCATATATTTT. This codes for CASSLGGRVSGNTIYF.

This clonotype was observed a few times. This clone may be a read error of a much larger clone one base away. The chain links TRBV7-3 to TRBJ2-2; 11 bases fit TRBD2. The CDR3 spans 17 residues. The germline gives CDR1 SGHTA, CDR2 FQGTGA. The CDR3, as DNA: TGTGCCAGCAGCTTAACTAGCGGGGGGGCGAACGCCGGGGAGCTGTTTTTT. This translates into CASSLTSGGANAGELFF.

This clonotype has ten or more counts. The V call is TRBV27, the J call TRBJ2-7; 11 bases are a match to TRBD2. J gave up 2 bases and V 2 bases, and 2 bases lay outside the gene matches. There are 15 residues in the CDR3. The germline V gene has CDR1 MNHEY and CDR2 SMNVEV (reference sequence). CDR3 DNA: TGTGCCAGCAGTTTAGATAGCGGGAGGGCCTACGAGCAGTACTTC. It is translated as CASSLDSGRAYEQYF.

The V call is TRBV6-2 or TRBV6-3, the J call TRBJ2-7, with TRBD2 matching over 10 bases. The CDR3 loop spans 16 amino acids. Germline lookup yields CDR1 MNHEY and CDR2 SVGEGT. The V and J ends lost 2 bases and 0 bases, in that order; junction bases with no gene match: 4. This CDR3 reads CASSYLLAGSSYEQYF. Written as DNA, the CDR3 is TGTGCCAGCAGTTACCTACTAGCGGGGAGCTCCTACGAGCAGTACTTC.

This clonotype was seen at least ten times. The chain combines TRBV27 with TRBJ2-7; 10 bases are shared with TRBD2. CDR3 length equals 14 residues. Germline assignment: CDR1 MNHEY and CDR2 SMNVEV (reference sequence). With 7 bases clipped from V and 2 bases from J, the junction kept 5 bases outside the gene matches. The CDR3 DNA reads TGTGCCAGCATGGGACTAGCGAAAACCTACGAGCAGTACTTC. Protein product: CASMGLAKTYEQYF.

The chain combines TRBV30 with TRBJ2-7, with 9 positions matching TRBD2. Trimming removed 0 bases from V and 6 bases from J; junction bases left unmatched: 6. Germline CDR1 GTSNPN, CDR2 SVGIG (reference sequence). CDR3 length equals 14 residues. The CDR3 nucleotides read TGTGCCTGGAGTGTCTTAGCGGGAGCGTCCGAGCAGTACTTC. It translates to CAWSVLAGASEQYF.

The chain couples TRBV6-2 or TRBV6-3 to TRBJ2-7; TRBD1 matches at 8 bases. V dropped 0 bases and J dropped 0; count of bases not matched to a gene: 13. The CDR3 is 19 amino acids. Germline lookup yields CDR1 MNHEY and CDR2 SVGEGT. In DNA, the CDR3 is TGTGCCAGCAGTTACTCGTTCCGGGACAGGCGAATGAGCTCCTACGAGCAGTACTTC. Translation gives CASSYSFRDRRMSSYEQYF.

In its sample, this clonotype was seen many times. The V gene is TRBV27, the J gene TRBJ2-2, with D maybe TRBD1 (7 bases). V dropped 5 bases and J dropped 6 bases, with 16 bases sitting between them. Germline loops: CDR1 MNHEY, CDR2 SMNVEV (reference sequence). The CDR3 loop spans 15 amino acids. DNA of the CDR3: TGTGCCAGCAGTACACGACAGGGACTTGCCGGGGAGCTGTTTTTT. This encodes CASSTRQGLAGELFF.

This clonotype showed up just a few times. The chain employs TRBV14 and TRBJ2-5, with D tentatively TRBD1 (6 bases). Germline loops: CDR1 SGHDN, CDR2 FVKESK. The CDR3 contains 16 residues. Trimming shortened V by 3 bases and J by 3 bases, and 17 bases separated the two germline ends. The CDR3 loop is CASSQYLSGAEETQYF. The CDR3 DNA is TGTGCCAGCAGCCAGTACTTGTCAGGGGCTGAAGAGACCCAGTACTTC.

The V call is TRBV6-5, the J call TRBJ2-4, with 7 bases that match TRBD1. CDR3 length: 14 amino acids. The V gene end was trimmed by 3 bases and the J gene end by 6 bases; junction bases not matched to a gene: 5. In germline, CDR1 is MNHEY, CDR2 SVGAGI. The CDR3: CASSYSQGVNIQYF. The CDR3 DNA sequence: TGTGCCAGCAGTTATAGCCAGGGGGTAAACATTCAGTACTTC.

This clonotype was found many times. The V and J genes are TRBV5-6 and TRBJ2-7, with D possibly being TRBD2 (5 bases). The CDR3 sequence is 13 residues long. Germline loops: CDR1 SGHDT, CDR2 YYEEEE. V was clipped by 4 bases and J by 2 bases, with 10 bases between them. In nucleotides, the CDR3 is TGTGCCAGCAGCCGGACTCAAACCTACGAGCAGTACTTC. Translating gives CASSRTQTYEQYF.

This clonotype appeared many times. This rearrangement joins TRBV27 to TRBJ2-7; 7 positions agree with TRBD1. The CDR3 extends over 14 amino acids. CDR1 is MNHEY and CDR2 is SMNVEV in the germline V gene (reference sequence). The trim removed 6 bases at V and 4 bases at J, leaving 9 bases unmatched. The CDR3 coding sequence is TGTGCCAGCAGCCATCCGGGACAGCTTTACGAGCAGTACTTC. Translating it yields CASSHPGQLYEQYF.

This clonotype has ten or more counts. The gene calls are TRBV7-2 and TRBJ2-7; 11 bases agree with TRBD2. This CDR3 has 16 residues. Germline V gene data show CDR1 as SGHTA and CDR2 as FQGNSA. The trim removed 5 bases at V and 6 bases at J, leaving 12 bases unmatched. The CDR3 DNA is TGTGCCAGCAGCCCCTCACGACTAGCGGGACAGGGCGAGCAGTACTTC. It yields the protein CASSPSRLAGQGEQYF. Complete variable domain (other parts from reference TRBV7-2 and TRBJ2-7): GAGVSQSPSNKVTEKGKDVELRCDPISGHTALYWYRQSLGQGLEFLIYFQGNSAPDKSGLPSDRFSAERTGGSVSTLTIQRTQQEDSAVYLCASSPSRLAGQGEQYFGPGTRLTVT.

This clonotype has at least ten counts. J is TRBJ1-6 and V is TRBV5-6, with D perhaps TRBD1 (6 bases). CDR1 and CDR2 (germline): SGHDT, YYEEEE. The ends were cut back, 0 bases at V and 7 bases at J, with 14 bases in the middle. There are 16 residues in the CDR3. Written as DNA, the CDR3 is TGTGCCAGCAGCTTGGCCTTACAGGGTTGGAATTCACCCCTCCACTTT. This translates into CASSLALQGWNSPLHF.

The V and J genes are TRBV6-1 and TRBJ1-2; D unclear. CDR3 length: 17 amino acids. The V end was cut by 6 bases, the J end by 4 bases, with 24 bases between. Germline loops: CDR1 MNHNS, CDR2 SASEGT. In DNA, the CDR3 is TGTGCCAGCAGGGCTTACCCGTTCAACAGACGATTCTATGGCTACACCTTC. It translates to CASRAYPFNRRFYGYTF.

This clonotype was observed at least ten times. The V call is TRBV7-3, the J call TRBJ2-7, with D perhaps matching TRBD2 (6 bases). V was trimmed by 0 bases and J by 2 bases, leaving 14 bases between them. The CDR3 is made up of 16 amino acids. Germline V gene lookup returns CDR1 SGHTA and CDR2 FQGTGA. The CDR3 sequence is CASSLTRRGKAYEQYF. The CDR3 nucleotides are TGTGCCAGCAGCTTAACTAGACGGGGGAAAGCCTACGAGCAGTACTTC.

This clonotype was picked up many times. The DNA of the CDR3 is TGTGCCAGCAGGGCACATACCCAACAAGAGACCCAGTACTTC. Protein: CASRAHTQQETQYF. The chain employs TRBV27 and TRBJ2-5; D unclear. Germline CDR1 and CDR2: MNHEY and SMNVEV (reference sequence). The CDR3 consists of 14 residues. Trimming left V 6 bases short and J 2 bases short, with 13 bases between.

The sample holds many counts of this clonotype. The chain combines TRBV12-3 or TRBV12-4 with TRBJ2-7; no firm D call. The CDR3 sequence is 15 residues long. The ends were cut back, 2 bases at V and 0 bases at J, with 11 bases in the middle. The CDR3 sequence is CASSLRTESSYEQYF. CDR3 DNA sequence: TGTGCCAGCAGTTTACGGACGGAAAGCTCCTACGAGCAGTACTTC.

This clonotype was seen at least ten times. This chain links TRBV5-6 with TRBJ2-2; D is unclear. From germline, CDR1 is SGHDT and CDR2 YYEEEE. CDR3 length: 13 residues. The V end was cut by 3 bases, the J end by 10 bases, with 13 bases between. The chain's CDR3 is CASSSSMTLELFF. The CDR3 nucleotides are TGTGCCAGCAGCTCGTCCATGACTCTGGAGCTGTTTTTT.

This clonotype was recorded many times. The V and J genes are TRBV5-5 and TRBJ1-5; D gene uncertain. Trimming stripped 4 bases from V and 1 base from J, with 12 bases between. The CDR3 runs to 15 residues. Germline loops: CDR1 SGHKS, CDR2 YYEKEE (reference sequence). The CDR3, as DNA: TGTGCCAGCAGCCGAGGAGAATTGAGCAATCAGCCCCAGCATTTT. Its translation is CASSRGELSNQPQHF. The full variable domain, rest sourced from reference TRBV5-5 and TRBJ1-5, is DAGVTQSPTHLIKTRGQQVTLRCSPISGHKSVSWYQQVLGQGPQFIFQYYEKEERGRGNFPDRFSARQFPNYSSELNVNALLLGDSALYLCASSRGELSNQPQHFGDGTRLSIL.

This clonotype showed up many times. One junction end does not reproduce the germline sequence, and a read error may be involved. The chain couples TRBV30 to TRBJ2-7, with D perhaps TRBD1 (6 bases). This CDR3 comprises 13 residues. The V gene's germline CDR1 is GTSNPN and CDR2 SVGIG (reference sequence). The CDR3 here is CAWSPRDDRTRDF. The CDR3 DNA reads TGTGCCTGGAGTCCAAGGGATGACAGGACGCGGGACTTC.